This TCR beta chain came from a study of radiotherapy plus CTLA-4 blockade in lung cancer. At the level of the study: Overall, 18% of patients showed an objective response, while over 30% attained disease control.

Repertoires were generated with immunoSEQ multiplex PCR, while TCRdb's copy carries only in-frame clones and drops some. The sample shows 90,000 or so clones, about four fifths of them seen only once. Note on this clone: Its matching antigen is unknown.

The CDR3 spans 14 residues. Looked up from germline, CDR1 is SGHAT and CDR2 is FQNNGV. Trimming shortened V by 1 base and J by 2 bases, and 9 bases separated the two germline ends. Ipilimumab CTLA-4 blockade and focal radiation were given to patients with chemo-refractory metastatic non-small-cell lung cancer. Whole-study results and caveats: TCR clones from tumors expanded in blood after radiotherapy plus ipilimumab.

The chain employs TRBV11-2 and TRBJ2-7; perhaps TRBD1 as D (5 bases). The sequencing here drew on peripheral blood, taken from a patient treated with radiotherapy plus ipilimumab. This TCR was recovered from a human donor with non-small cell lung cancer who had stable disease on radiotherapy plus ipilimumab. The CDR3 region has the DNA TGTGCCAGCAGCTTAGGACAGCCTCCCTACGAGCAGTACTTC. Amino acid sequence: CASSLGQPPYEQYF. Supplemented by reference TRBV11-2 and TRBJ2-7, the full variable domain reads EAGVAQSPRYKIIEKRQSVAFWCNPISGHATLYWYQQILGQGPKLLIQFQNNGVVDDSQLPKDRFSAERLKGVDSTLKIQPAKLEDSAVYLCASSLGQPPYEQYFGPGTRLTVT.